This TCR beta chain derives from a study of blood T cells in healthy people across ages. Germline V gene data show CDR1 as MGHDK and CDR2 as SYGVNS. The CDR3 is 15 amino acids. Deletions cut 6 bases from V and 2 bases from J, with 13 bases between. Through a sample-barcoded 5' primer and a J-beta primer mix, a second PCR was run for roughly 7 to 11 cycles. TCRdb re-derived calls from the 5' RACE reads in MiXCR, one entry per CDR3 protein. The table includes around 1,900,000 distinct CDR3 sequences, approximately 40% detected once. This chain joins TRBV25-1 and TRBJ2-2, with no clear D. This sequence originates from a human donor in good health. The material sequenced was blood. CDR3 in DNA: TGTGCCAGCAGCCGGACGGAAGCAAACACCGGGGAGCTGTTTTTT. It translates to CASSRTEANTGELFF.